One TCR beta chain is described in this entry. This clonotype was counted between two and nine times. Its antigen target is currently unknown. Base qualities were left out, and no much larger clone turns up one base away. Libraries came from PCR. For sequencing, an Illumina HiSeq 2500 was employed. To normalize quantification of the TCRbeta repertoire, the TCR libraries were built with molecular barcoding that relied on unique molecular identifiers. Using fastp trimming at Q25 and MiXCR clonotype assembly, TCRdb reanalyzed the public sequencing data and kept in-frame beta chains. When rows share a CDR3 protein, they turn into one entry using the most common DNA and genes. The sample has around 110,000 distinct CDR3 sequences on record, 10% of them singletons. Nearly 35% of the sample comes from the top ten. This sample is drawn from a study of T-cell reconstitution after alpha-beta-depleted transplantation in children (dated by TCRdb to 2015 to 2016). For the study in its entirety: The study quantitatively tracked T-cell immune reconstitution after TCRalphabeta/CD19-depleted allogeneic hematopoietic cell transplantation in children using TCR repertoire profiling. Overall results and qualifications from the work: About two months after transplant, the apparently early recovery of alphabetaT-cell counts reportedly depended on just several hundred clones that had expanded rapidly and came from non-depleted graft cells. In some patients, high TCRbeta diversity at day 60 was attributed to recipient T cells and intrathymic progenitors that had survived conditioning. The frequencies of hyperexpanded clones fell over the following months, and after one year, T-cell counts and TCRbeta diversity were mostly attributed to newly produced T cells.

Reading the label with the study, this specimen's treatment or condition is: allogeneic hematopoietic cell transplantation with graft depleted of TCRalphabeta T cells and CD19 B cells. The children who served as transplant recipients had been given grafts of TCRalphabeta/CD19-depleted allogeneic hematopoietic cells. The clonotype originates from a boy aged 2 to 10 with acute lymphoblastic leukemia, due to receive a stem cell transplant. The sequenced sample was PBMCs, obtained before TCRalphabeta/CD19-depleted stem cell transplant.

The DNA sequence is as follows: TGTGCCATCAGTGATATAGGGATCCGCTATGGCTACACCTTC. This gives the protein CAISDIGIRYGYTF. This sequence uses TRBV10-3 and TRBJ1-2; the D gene cannot be named for sure. The CDR3 goes from the cysteine to the phenylalanine over 14 residues. Only CDR3 DNA remains: 42 bases, in frame from the first base. Trimming removed 3 bases from V and 4 bases from J, leaving 12 bases between the germline ends. CDR1 and CDR2, looked up from the germline V gene, are ENHRY and SYGVKD.